The rows below give T cell receptor beta chains drawn from one sample of a study of blood T cell repertoires in COVID-19. Profiling relied on immunoSEQ multiplex PCR, and the TCRdb table lists in-frame clones only, not all of them. The table includes roughly 260,000 clones, 75% to 90% detected once. Sequenced: peripheral blood. The receptors were gathered from a woman aged 45-59 years who had recovered from COVID-19. The CDR3 runs from the conserved cysteine through the conserved F or W. D genes are given only for firm matches. Clone size is not always given. Where it is, it says once, few, many or a class for expanded clones.

d_gene: TRBD2; j_gene: TRBJ2-3; v_gene: TRBV19; len: 17; abundance: NA; CDR3aa: CASSTPGLAGWGDTQYF; CDR3nt: TGTGCCAGTAGTACTCCTGGACTAGCCGGGTGGGGAGATACGCAGTATTTT
d_gene: NA; j_gene: TRBJ1-6; v_gene: TRBV27; len: 17; abundance: NA; CDR3aa: CASSFDIGSSYNSPLHF; CDR3nt: TGTGCCAGCAGTTTCGACATCGGGAGCTCCTATAATTCACCCCTCCACTTT
d_gene: NA; j_gene: TRBJ2-1; v_gene: TRBV27; len: 16; abundance: NA; CDR3aa: CASSFFWGGADNEQFF; CDR3nt: TGTGCCAGCAGTTTCTTTTGGGGGGGGGCGGATAATGAGCAGTTCTTC
d_gene: NA; j_gene: TRBJ2-3; v_gene: TRBV19; len: 13; abundance: NA; CDR3aa: CASKGRQQDTQYF; CDR3nt: TGTGCCAGTAAGGGGCGACAACAGGATACGCAGTATTTT
d_gene: TRBD2; j_gene: TRBJ2-3; v_gene: TRBV6-5; len: 16; abundance: NA; CDR3aa: CASSYSSGGVEDTQYF; CDR3nt: TGTGCCAGCAGTTACTCAAGCGGGGGGGTTGAAGATACGCAGTATTTT
d_gene: NA; j_gene: TRBJ1-5; v_gene: TRBV24-1; len: 21; abundance: NA; CDR3aa: CATGIRSEDGPQPYSNQPQHF; CDR3nt: TGTGCCACCGGTATCCGATCGGAGGATGGACCCCAGCCCTATAGCAATCAGCCCCAGCATTTT
d_gene: NA; j_gene: TRBJ1-2; v_gene: TRBV12-3/TRBV12-4; len: 12; abundance: NA; CDR3aa: CASSLGSYGYTF; CDR3nt: TGTGCCAGCAGTTTAGGGAGCTATGGCTACACCTTC
d_gene: TRBD1; j_gene: TRBJ2-3; v_gene: TRBV19; len: 16; abundance: NA; CDR3aa: CASSILQGARGDTQYF; CDR3nt: TGTGCCAGTAGTATCCTTCAGGGGGCCCGGGGGGATACGCAGTATTTT
d_gene: NA; j_gene: TRBJ2-4; v_gene: TRBV28; len: 14; abundance: NA; CDR3aa: CASSLYEAKNIQYF; CDR3nt: TGTGCCAGCAGTTTATACGAGGCCAAAAACATTCAGTACTTC
d_gene: NA; j_gene: TRBJ1-5; v_gene: TRBV6-5; len: 15; abundance: NA; CDR3aa: CASSYSSQGNQPQHF; CDR3nt: TGTGCCAGCAGTTACTCGAGTCAGGGCAATCAGCCCCAGCATTTT
d_gene: NA; j_gene: TRBJ1-6; v_gene: TRBV4-2; len: 17; abundance: NA; CDR3aa: CASSQGVTGSNNSPLHF; CDR3nt: TGTGCCAGCAGCCAGGGAGTGACGGGCAGTAATAATTCACCCCTCCACTTT
d_gene: TRBD2; j_gene: TRBJ2-1; v_gene: TRBV24-1; len: 12; abundance: NA; CDR3aa: CATSGGGNEQFF; CDR3nt: TGTGCCACCAGCGGGGGGGGGAATGAGCAGTTCTTC
d_gene: NA; j_gene: TRBJ2-1; v_gene: TRBV5-5; len: 16; abundance: NA; CDR3aa: CASSLPVGSSYNEQFF; CDR3nt: TGTGCCAGCAGCCTGCCGGTGGGGAGCTCCTACAATGAGCAGTTCTTC
d_gene: TRBD1; j_gene: TRBJ2-5; v_gene: TRBV9; len: 15; abundance: few; CDR3aa: CASTVRGQGYETQYF; CDR3nt: TGTGCCAGCACCGTCCGAGGACAGGGGTATGAGACCCAGTACTTC
d_gene: TRBD2; j_gene: TRBJ2-1; v_gene: TRBV30; len: 16; abundance: NA; CDR3aa: CAWSDVWGGDGNEQFF; CDR3nt: TGTGCCTGGAGTGACGTTTGGGGGGGAGACGGCAATGAGCAGTTCTTC
d_gene: NA; j_gene: TRBJ2-6; v_gene: TRBV5-1; len: 17; abundance: once; CDR3aa: CASSLGLGLTGANVLTF; CDR3nt: TGCGCCAGCAGCTTGGGGTTGGGCTTGACTGGGGCCAACGTCCTGACTTTC
d_gene: TRBD1; j_gene: TRBJ1-1; v_gene: TRBV14; len: 16; abundance: NA; CDR3aa: CASSRGRDRYLSEAFF; CDR3nt: TGTGCCAGCAGCCGGGGGAGGGACAGGTATCTTTCTGAAGCTTTCTTT
d_gene: NA; j_gene: TRBJ2-2; v_gene: TRBV5-1; len: 15; abundance: NA; CDR3aa: CASSLGVGAGGELFF; CDR3nt: TGCGCCAGCAGCTTGGGAGTGGGGGCTGGCGGGGAGCTGTTTTTT
d_gene: NA; j_gene: TRBJ1-1; v_gene: TRBV27; len: 15; abundance: NA; CDR3aa: CASSFGGRRTTEAFF; CDR3nt: TGTGCCAGCAGTTTCGGGGGGCGCAGGACCACTGAAGCTTTCTTT
d_gene: TRBD2; j_gene: TRBJ2-1; v_gene: TRBV2; len: 14; abundance: few; CDR3aa: CAIRTSGRGNEQFF; CDR3nt: TGTGCCATCAGGACTAGCGGGAGAGGCAATGAGCAGTTCTTC
d_gene: TRBD2; j_gene: TRBJ2-7; v_gene: TRBV6-2/TRBV6-3; len: 11; abundance: NA; CDR3aa: CASSYLAGQYF; CDR3nt: TGTGCCAGCAGTTACCTAGCGGGGCAGTACTTC
d_gene: TRBD1; j_gene: TRBJ1-1; v_gene: TRBV5-4; len: 16; abundance: few; CDR3aa: CASSLEGQGMNTEAFF; CDR3nt: TGTGCCAGCAGCTTGGAGGGACAGGGGATGAACACTGAAGCTTTCTTT
d_gene: NA; j_gene: TRBJ1-3; v_gene: TRBV5-4; len: 15; abundance: NA; CDR3aa: CASSVDSLSGNTIYF; CDR3nt: TGTGCCAGCAGCGTGGACAGCCTCTCTGGAAACACCATATATTTT
d_gene: TRBD2; j_gene: TRBJ2-1; v_gene: TRBV4-3; len: 17; abundance: NA; CDR3aa: CASSRAKIAGGDNEQFF; CDR3nt: TGCGCCAGCAGCCGAGCCAAAATAGCGGGAGGAGACAATGAGCAGTTCTTC
d_gene: TRBD1; j_gene: TRBJ2-7; v_gene: TRBV28; len: 15; abundance: NA; CDR3aa: CATQSYRGGLSGQYF; CDR3nt: TGTGCCACTCAAAGTTACAGGGGTGGCCTTAGTGGACAGTACTTC
d_gene: NA; j_gene: TRBJ1-2; v_gene: TRBV29-1; len: 11; abundance: once; CDR3aa: CSVEEEDGYTF; CDR3nt: TGCAGCGTTGAAGAGGAGGATGGCTACACCTTC
d_gene: TRBD2; j_gene: TRBJ2-3; v_gene: TRBV6-4; len: 16; abundance: NA; CDR3aa: CASSTTSGASTDTQYF; CDR3nt: TGTGCCAGCAGCACGACTAGCGGAGCTAGCACAGATACGCAGTATTTT
d_gene: NA; j_gene: TRBJ2-7; v_gene: TRBV7-2; len: 17; abundance: few; CDR3aa: CASSLGVGGVASYEQYF; CDR3nt: TGTGCCAGCAGCTTAGGGGTCGGCGGGGTTGCTTCCTACGAGCAGTACTTC